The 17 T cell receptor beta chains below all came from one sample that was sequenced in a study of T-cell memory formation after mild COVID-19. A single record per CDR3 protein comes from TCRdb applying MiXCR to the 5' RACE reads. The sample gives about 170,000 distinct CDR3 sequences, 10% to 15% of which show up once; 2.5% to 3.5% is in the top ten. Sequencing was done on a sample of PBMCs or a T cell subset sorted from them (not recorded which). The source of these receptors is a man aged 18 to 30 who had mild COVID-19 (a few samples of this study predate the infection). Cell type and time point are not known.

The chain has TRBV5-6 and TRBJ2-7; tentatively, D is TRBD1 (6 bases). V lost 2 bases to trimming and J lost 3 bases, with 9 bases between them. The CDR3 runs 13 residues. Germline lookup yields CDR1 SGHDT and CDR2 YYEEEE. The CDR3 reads CASSFLDSYEQYV. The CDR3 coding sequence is TGTGCCAGCAGCTTTCTGGACAGCTACGAGCAGTACGTC.

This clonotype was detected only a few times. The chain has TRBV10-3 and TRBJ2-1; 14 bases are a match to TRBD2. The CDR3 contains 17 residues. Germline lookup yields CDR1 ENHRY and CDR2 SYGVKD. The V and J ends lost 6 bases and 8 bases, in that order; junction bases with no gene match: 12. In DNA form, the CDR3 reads TGTGCCATCAGCCGATACCAGACTAGCGGGGGGGCATATGAGCAGTTCTTC. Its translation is CAISRYQTSGGAYEQFF.

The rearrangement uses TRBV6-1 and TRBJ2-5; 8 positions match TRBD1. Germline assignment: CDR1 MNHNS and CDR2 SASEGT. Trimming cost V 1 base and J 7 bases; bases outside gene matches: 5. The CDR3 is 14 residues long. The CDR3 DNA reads TGTGCCAGCAGTGAAGTGGGGACAGGAGGGACCCAGTACTTC. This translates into CASSEVGTGGTQYF.

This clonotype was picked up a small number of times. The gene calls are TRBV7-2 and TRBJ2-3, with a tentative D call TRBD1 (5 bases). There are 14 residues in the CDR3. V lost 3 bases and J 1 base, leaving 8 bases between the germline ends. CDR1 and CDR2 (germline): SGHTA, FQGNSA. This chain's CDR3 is CASSFRERTDTQYF. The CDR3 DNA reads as TGTGCCAGCAGCTTCAGGGAACGCACAGATACGCAGTATTTT.

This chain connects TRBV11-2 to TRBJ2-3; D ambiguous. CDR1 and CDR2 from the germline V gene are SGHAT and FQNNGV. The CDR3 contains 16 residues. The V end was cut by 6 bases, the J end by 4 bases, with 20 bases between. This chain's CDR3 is CASRGYNTSHADTQYF. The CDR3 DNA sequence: TGTGCCAGCAGGGGGTATAACACATCACATGCAGATACGCAGTATTTT.

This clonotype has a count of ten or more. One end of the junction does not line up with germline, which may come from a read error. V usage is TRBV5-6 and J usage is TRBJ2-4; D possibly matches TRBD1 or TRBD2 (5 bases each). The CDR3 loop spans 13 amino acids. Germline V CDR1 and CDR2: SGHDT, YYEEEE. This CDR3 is CASSPPLTGTLYF. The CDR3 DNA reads TGTGCCAGCAGCCCCCCACTGACCGGGACCCTTTATTTC.

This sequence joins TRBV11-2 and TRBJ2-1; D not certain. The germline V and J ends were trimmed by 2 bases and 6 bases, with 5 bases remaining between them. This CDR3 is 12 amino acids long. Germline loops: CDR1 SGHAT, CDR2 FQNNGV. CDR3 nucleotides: TGTGCCAGCAGCTTAAACGGCAATGAGCAGTTCTTC. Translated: CASSLNGNEQFF.

The CDR3 bases are TGTGCCAGTAGGCAAGGACAGGGAGGCGAGCAGTTCTTC. This gives the protein CASRQGQGGEQFF. The genes are TRBV19 and TRBJ2-1; TRBD1 matches 8 bases. Germline trimming cut 6 bases from V and 10 bases from J; bases unmatched to any gene: 8. The CDR3 is made up of 13 amino acids. Germline V CDR1 and CDR2: LNHDA, SQIVND (reference sequence). The variable domain in full, with the rest retrieved from reference TRBV19 and TRBJ2-1, is DGGITQSPKYLFRKEGQNVTLSCEQNLNHDAMYWYRQDPGQGLRLIYYSQIVNDFQKGDIAEGYSVSREKKESFPLTVTSAQKNPTAFYLCASRQGQGGEQFFGPGTRLTVL.

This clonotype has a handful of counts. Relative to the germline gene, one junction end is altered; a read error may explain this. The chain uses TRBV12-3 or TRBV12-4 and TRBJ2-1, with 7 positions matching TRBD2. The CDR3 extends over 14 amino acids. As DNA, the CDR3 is TGTGCCAGCCGGCGGGGGAGCTCCTACACTGAGCAGTTCTTC. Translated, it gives CASRRGSSYTEQFF.

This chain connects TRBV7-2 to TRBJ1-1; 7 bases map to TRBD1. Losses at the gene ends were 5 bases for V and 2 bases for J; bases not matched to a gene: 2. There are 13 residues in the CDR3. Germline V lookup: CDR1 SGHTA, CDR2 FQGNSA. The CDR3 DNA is TGTGCCAGCAGCGACAGGGCAAACACTGAAGCTTTCTTT. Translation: CASSDRANTEAFF. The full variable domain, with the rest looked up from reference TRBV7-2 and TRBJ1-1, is GAGVSQSPSNKVTEKGKDVELRCDPISGHTALYWYRQSLGQGLEFLIYFQGNSAPDKSGLPSDRFSAERTGGSVSTLTIQRTQQEDSAVYLCASSDRANTEAFFGQGTRLTVV.

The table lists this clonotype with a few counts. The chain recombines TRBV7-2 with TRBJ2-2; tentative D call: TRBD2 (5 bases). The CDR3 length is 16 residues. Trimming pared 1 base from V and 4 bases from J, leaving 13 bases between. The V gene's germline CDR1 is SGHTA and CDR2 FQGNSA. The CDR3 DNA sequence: TGTGCCAGCAGCTTAGTCCCTAGCTCAGGCACCGGGGAGCTGTTTTTT. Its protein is CASSLVPSSGTGELFF.

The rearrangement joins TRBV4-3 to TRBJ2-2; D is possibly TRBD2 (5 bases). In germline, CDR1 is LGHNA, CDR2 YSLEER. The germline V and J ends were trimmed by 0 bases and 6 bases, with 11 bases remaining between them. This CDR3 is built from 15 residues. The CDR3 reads CASSQENGVAGELFF. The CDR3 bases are TGCGCCAGCAGCCAAGAGAACGGGGTAGCCGGGGAGCTGTTTTTT.

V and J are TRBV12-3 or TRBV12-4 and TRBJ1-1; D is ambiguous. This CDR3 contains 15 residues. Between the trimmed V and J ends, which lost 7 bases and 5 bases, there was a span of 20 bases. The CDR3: CASNLRTATGTEAFF. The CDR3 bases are TGTGCCAGCAACCTACGGACCGCGACGGGGACTGAAGCTTTCTTT.

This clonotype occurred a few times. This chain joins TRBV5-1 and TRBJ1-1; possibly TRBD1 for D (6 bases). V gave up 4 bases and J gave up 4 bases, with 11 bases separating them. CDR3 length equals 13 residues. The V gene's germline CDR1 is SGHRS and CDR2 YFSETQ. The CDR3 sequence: CASSAGQLTEAFF. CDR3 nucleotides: TGCGCCAGCAGCGCCGGACAGCTCACTGAAGCTTTCTTT.

The CDR3: CASQALKGQGAFIFF. The CDR3 DNA reads as TGTGCCAGCCAGGCTCTTAAAGGACAGGGGGCTTTTATTTTCTTT. The chain recombines TRBV21-1 with TRBJ1-1; the table's D call, TRBD1, has no DNA check behind it. TRBV21-1 is recorded as a pseudogene. This CDR3 region has 15 residues.

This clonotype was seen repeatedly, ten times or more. CDR3 nucleotide sequence: TGTGCCAGCAGCTCCCCCACGGGGGCCGAGACCCAGTACTTC. Translated, it gives CASSSPTGAETQYF. The gene calls are TRBV7-9 and TRBJ2-5, with D perhaps assigned TRBD1 or TRBD2 (6 bases each). Germline CDR1 is SEHNR and CDR2 is FQNEAQ (reference sequence). The CDR3 length is 14 residues. V was trimmed by 4 bases and J by 5 bases, leaving 14 bases between them.

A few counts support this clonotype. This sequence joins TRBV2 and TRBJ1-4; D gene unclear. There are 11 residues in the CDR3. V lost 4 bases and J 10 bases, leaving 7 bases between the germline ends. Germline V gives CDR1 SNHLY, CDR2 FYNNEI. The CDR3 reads CASSVEGKLFF. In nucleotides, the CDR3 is TGTGCCAGCAGTGTTGAGGGAAAACTGTTTTTT.